The 3 T cell receptor beta chains in this list originate from one sample, sequenced in a study of T cell repertoires in cytomegalovirus infection. TCRdb ran MiXCR on the reads and lists one entry per CDR3 protein. This sample has 150,000 to 200,000 distinct CDR3 sequences, with 8% to 10% found just once. The sequenced material came from PBMCs. Every receptor here comes from a human donor in good health (CMV status not recorded). Some clones in this sample may be carry-over from other donors' samples.

This clonotype was found many times. This chain joins TRBV28 and TRBJ2-3; D not resolved. Trimming took off 1 base at V and 3 bases at J, with 5 bases between the two ends. The CDR3 extends over 13 amino acids. Germline CDR1 MDHEN, CDR2 SYDVKM. CDR3 nucleotides: TGTGCCAGCAGTTTATACGGTACAGATACGCAGTATTTT. As protein: CASSLYGTDTQYF.

This clonotype was seen a handful of times. The chain has TRBV28 and TRBJ2-7; D perhaps matches TRBD2 (6 bases). Germline-derived CDR1 and CDR2 are MDHEN and SYDVKM. CDR3 length: 15 amino acids. Trimming left V 6 bases short and J 3 bases short, with 18 bases between. CDR3 region: CASRGMERVLYEQYF. In DNA form, the CDR3 reads TGTGCCAGCAGGGGAATGGAGCGGGTACTCTACGAGCAGTACTTC.

This clonotype appeared many times. The J gene is TRBJ1-2, the V gene TRBV7-2, with unresolved D. CDR3 size: 13 residues. V dropped 6 bases and J dropped 8 bases, with 16 bases sitting between them. Per germline, CDR1 SGHTA and CDR2 FQGNSA. In DNA, the CDR3 is TGTGCCAGCAGTCAAGGGCCCGGGTTCGGCTACACCTTC. Translation: CASSQGPGFGYTF.